This passage covers 8 T cell receptor beta chains from one sample sequenced in a study of PD-1 blockade in classical Hodgkin lymphoma. Produced via immunoSEQ multiplex PCR; TCRdb's table is partial and in-frame only. Of about 45,000 clones listed, approximately 70% are singletons. Relapses following autologous stem cell transplantation were seen in all patients, with brentuximab vedotin exposure varying. The sample was peripheral blood mononuclear cells (PBMCs), taken before the second cycle of nivolumab. Every receptor here comes from a human donor with classical Hodgkin lymphoma.

The rearrangement joins TRBV5-6 to TRBJ1-2; no reliable D call. Germline V CDR1 and CDR2: SGHDT, YYEEEE. V shed 4 bases and J shed 4 bases, with 17 bases lying between them. The CDR3 length is 15 residues. The CDR3: CASSADGAHFYGYTF. The CDR3 DNA reads TGTGCCAGCAGCGCCGACGGAGCCCATTTCTATGGCTACACCTTC. The full variable domain, its missing parts supplied by reference TRBV5-6 and TRBJ1-2, is DAGVTQSPTHLIKTRGQQVTLRCSPKSGHDTVSWYQQALGQGPQFIFQYYEEEERQRGNFPDRFSGHQFPNYSSELNVNALLLGDSALYLCASSADGAHFYGYTFGSGTRLTVV.

The chain combines TRBV4-1 with TRBJ1-2; D remains ambiguous. V dropped 1 base and J dropped 2 bases, with 5 bases sitting between them. The germline CDR1 and CDR2 sequences are MGHRA and YSYEKL. The length of the CDR3 is 13 residues. The CDR3 DNA is TGCGCCAGCAGCCAAGCTCGGAACTATGGCTACACCTTC. This encodes CASSQARNYGYTF.

V and J are TRBV4-3 and TRBJ2-7, with 8 bases identical to TRBD2. Trimming removed 0 bases from V and 0 bases from J; junction bases left unmatched: 4. The V gene's germline CDR1 is LGHNA and CDR2 YSLEER. The CDR3 is 16 amino acids. CDR3 sequence reads: CASSQDVRGGSYEQYF. In DNA, the CDR3 is TGCGCCAGCAGCCAAGATGTCCGGGGGGGCTCCTACGAGCAGTACTTC.

The chain employs TRBV6-5 and TRBJ2-5; 13 bases map to TRBD2. The V segment lost 6 bases and the J segment 5 bases; nucleotides outside the gene matches: 6. This CDR3 comprises 15 residues. Germline loops: CDR1 MNHEY, CDR2 SVGAGI. The CDR3 sequence: CASSLGLAGVETQYF. The CDR3 DNA is TGTGCCAGCAGCCTCGGACTAGCGGGAGTGGAGACCCAGTACTTC.

The chain is built from TRBV9 and TRBJ2-3, with D possibly being TRBD2 (6 bases). Germline-derived CDR1 and CDR2 are SGDLS and YYNGEE. Trimming pared 3 bases from V and 8 bases from J, leaving 16 bases between. The CDR3 is made up of 14 amino acids. CDR3 in DNA: TGTGCCAGCAGCGAAAGAACAGCGGGCGGTACGCAGTATTTT. Translating gives CASSERTAGGTQYF.

This chain joins TRBV7-9 and TRBJ1-1, with D uncertain. This CDR3 region has 16 residues. Germline V gene sequence: CDR1 SEHNR, CDR2 FQNEAQ (reference sequence). Trimming pared 0 bases from V and 1 base from J, leaving 12 bases between. CDR3 sequence reads: CASSLALDLTNTEAFF. Here the CDR3 DNA reads TGTGCCAGCAGCTTAGCGCTTGATCTGACGAACACTGAAGCTTTCTTT.

This clone has just a few counts. Other DNA sequences within the sample encode an identical CDR3. V gene TRBV19 combines with J gene TRBJ2-1; 12 bases fit TRBD2. V shed 6 bases, J shed 0 bases, and the junction held 3 bases outside the gene matches. Germline V gene lookup returns CDR1 LNHDA and CDR2 SQIVND (reference sequence). The CDR3 consists of 16 residues. Here the CDR3 reads CASRTSGGSSYNEQFF. The CDR3 DNA reads as TGTGCCAGTAGAACTAGCGGGGGGAGCTCCTACAATGAGCAGTTCTTC.

The J gene is TRBJ1-1, the V gene TRBV30, with 7 bases matching TRBD1. This CDR3 has 15 amino acids. V dropped 1 base and J dropped 0; count of bases not matched to a gene: 5. CDR1 is GTSNPN, CDR2 SVGIG, per germline (reference sequence). The CDR3 region is CAWSAPGTVNTEAFF. The DNA for the CDR3 is TGTGCCTGGAGTGCTCCCGGGACAGTGAACACTGAAGCTTTCTTT. Drawing the rest from reference TRBV30 and TRBJ1-1, the complete variable domain is SQTIHQWPATLVQPVGSPLSLECTVEGTSNPNLYWYRQAAGRGLQLLFYSVGIGQISSEVPQNLSASRPQDRQFILSSKKLLLSDSGFYLCAWSAPGTVNTEAFFGQGTRLTVV.